This TCR beta chain was sequenced for a study of blood T cell repertoires in COVID-19. In the study overall: The United States, Italy and Spain were the sources of the acute and convalescent COVID-19 samples. PBMCs, B-cell-depleted T cells, or T cells provided the cDNA or gDNA that made up the material.

Per the original data handling: Cell counts per sample came from amplifying reference gene primers. Sequenced by immunoSEQ multiplex PCR; TCRdb stores in-frame clones only, minus some. That table is the source of V, J and clone size, and D and trimming were worked out from the DNA. The sample records 200,000 to 300,000 clones, around four fifths being singletons. To note about this clone: Other nucleotide sequences from this sample produce the same CDR3.

The CDR3 loop spans 11 amino acids. V was clipped by 8 bases and J by 2 bases, with 6 bases between them. Sequenced material: peripheral blood. This TCR came from a man over 45 with acute or convalescent COVID-19. V usage is TRBV12-3 or TRBV12-4 and J usage is TRBJ1-2; a weak D match, TRBD1 (6 bases). The CDR3 region has the DNA TGTGCCAGCGGACAGAACTATGGCTACACCTTC. This translates into CASGQNYGYTF.